One sample yielded the 26 T cell receptor beta chains listed below, sequenced in a study of shared clonotypes between healthy human individuals. Here immunoSEQ multiplex PCR was the method, and the copy in TCRdb shows in-frame clones only, minus some. The sample yields about 650,000 clones, around 95% seen once. Naive CD8 cells lacked CD45RO and underwent positive selection for CCR7, leaving out terminally differentiated effector memory CD45RA+ cells. Sequenced material: naive CD8+ T cells sorted from blood. The origin of the receptors is a woman aged 25 to 45 in good health.

The CDR3 loop reads CAIAAGGNQPQHF. For the CDR3, the DNA is TGTGCCATCGCCGCGGGGGGCAATCAGCCCCAGCATTTT. This chain uses TRBV10-3 with TRBJ1-5; perhaps TRBD1 as D (5 bases). V lost 8 bases to trimming and J lost 2 bases, with 10 bases between them. The CDR3 is 13 residues long. The germline V gene encodes CDR1 ENHRY and CDR2 SYGVKD.

The chain links TRBV2 to TRBJ2-5, with D possibly being TRBD2 (6 bases). Germline V gene data show CDR1 as SNHLY and CDR2 as FYNNEI. Trimming cost V 6 bases and J 5 bases, with 16 bases left between them. CDR3 size: 14 residues. The CDR3, as DNA: TGTGCCAGCAGCGGCCGTTATGGGGGGGAGACCCAGTACTTC. The encoded protein is CASSGRYGGETQYF.

The chain employs TRBV7-9 and TRBJ1-1; D not certain. This CDR3 region has 12 residues. Germline V gene lookup returns CDR1 SEHNR and CDR2 FQNEAQ (reference sequence). The V gene lost 3 bases and the J gene lost 7 bases, with 9 bases spanning the gap. The chain's CDR3 is CASSFDRLEAFF. CDR3 DNA: TGTGCCAGCAGCTTCGACCGCCTTGAAGCTTTCTTT.

The rearrangement joins TRBV27 to TRBJ1-1, with D hard to call. The CDR3 runs to 11 residues. CDR1 and CDR2 from the germline V gene are MNHEY and SMNVEV (reference sequence). Trimming cost V 3 bases and J 7 bases, with 6 bases left between them. In DNA, the CDR3 is TGTGCCAGCAGTTTTTACGATGAAGCTTTCTTT. Amino acid sequence: CASSFYDEAFF.

As for this clone: The same CDR3 also results from other DNA sequences found in this sample. This chain joins TRBV9 and TRBJ2-7; D assignment may be TRBD1 or TRBD2 (5 bases each). The CDR3 contains 13 residues. CDR1 and CDR2 (germline): SGDLS, YYNGEE. V gave up 3 bases and J gave up 1 base, with 8 bases separating them. The CDR3 loop reads CASSGGSSYEQYF. As DNA, the CDR3 is TGTGCCAGCAGCGGGGGGTCTTCCTACGAGCAGTACTTC.

The chain uses TRBV5-1 and TRBJ2-5; no clear D. With the DNA end fitting TRBJ2-7 better, the J assignment may be wrong. Germline values: CDR1 SGHRS, CDR2 YFSETQ. The CDR3 runs 13 residues. In DNA form, the CDR3 reads TGCGCCAGCAGCTATAACGCACTCTACGAGCAGTACTTC. It yields the protein CASSYNALYEQYF.

Only one count was recorded for this clone. The chain employs TRBV30 and TRBJ2-7; 9 positions agree with TRBD1. This CDR3 contains 14 residues. The germline V gene has CDR1 GTSNPN and CDR2 SVGIG (reference sequence). The J segment lost 3 bases and the V segment lost 2 bases, leaving 5 bases of the junction unmatched. This CDR3 reads CAWSPGTGIYEQYF. The CDR3 bases are TGTGCCTGGAGTCCCGGGACAGGGATCTACGAGCAGTACTTC.

CDR3 sequence (DNA): TGCGCCAGCAGTCATAGGGGGAGCGCGGGGTATGATGAGCAGTTCTTC. This translates into CASSHRGSAGYDEQFF. This chain joins TRBV23-1 and TRBJ2-1; D assignment may be TRBD1 or TRBD2 (6 bases each). TRBV23-1 is an ORF, with its function uncertain. The CDR3 runs 16 residues. The germline V and J ends were trimmed by 3 bases and 8 bases, with 20 bases remaining between them.

Points on this clone: At the DNA level, this CDR3 is encoded by other sequences in the same sample as well. The chain employs TRBV9 and TRBJ2-2, with D hard to call. V was trimmed by 2 bases and J by 2 bases, leaving 4 bases between them. Germline values: CDR1 SGDLS, CDR2 YYNGEE. This CDR3 is 13 amino acids long. The CDR3 region is CASSVSNTGELFF. The DNA for the CDR3 is TGTGCCAGCAGCGTGTCTAACACCGGGGAGCTGTTTTTT.

The chain is built from TRBV5-4 and TRBJ2-2, with D tentatively TRBD2 (6 bases). The CDR3 is 17 residues long. Germline CDR1 SGHNT, CDR2 YYREEE (reference sequence). The ends were cut back, 0 bases at V and 1 base at J, with 13 bases in the middle. In DNA form, the CDR3 reads TGTGCCAGCAGCTTGGGTATACGGGAGCGGAACACCGGGGAGCTGTTTTTT. Its translation is CASSLGIRERNTGELFF.

This chain connects TRBV11-2 to TRBJ1-3; D possibly corresponds to TRBD1 (5 bases). Germline CDR1 reads SGHAT; CDR2 reads FQNNGV. The CDR3 covers 15 residues. Between the trimmed V and J ends, which lost 8 bases and 4 bases, there was a span of 18 bases. The CDR3 loop reads CASDNPGTPGNTIYF. For the CDR3, the DNA is TGTGCCAGCGACAACCCGGGGACGCCCGGAAACACCATATATTTT.

The chain joins TRBV30 to TRBJ2-3; D is unclear. The CDR3 is made up of 13 amino acids. Trimming pared 4 bases from V and 5 bases from J, leaving 13 bases between. Looked up from germline, CDR1 is GTSNPN and CDR2 is SVGIG (reference sequence). The CDR3 DNA follows: TGTGCCTGGACCCCCGTCGGTGGAGATACGCAGTATTTT. Translating it yields CAWTPVGGDTQYF.

The CDR3 nucleotides are TGTGCCAGCAGCGTAGGTGGGGGAGATCATGGCTACACCTTC. It encodes CASSVGGGDHGYTF. V is TRBV9 and J is TRBJ1-2; the D gene is possibly TRBD1 (5 bases). Germline-derived CDR1 and CDR2 are SGDLS and YYNGEE. Between the trimmed V and J ends, which lost 0 bases and 6 bases, there was a span of 12 bases. This CDR3 contains 14 residues.

To note about this clone: One end of the junction is discordant with germline, which a read error may explain. The rearrangement joins TRBV5-1 to TRBJ2-4; TRBD1 or TRBD2 may be the D gene (5 bases each). Germline CDR1 and CDR2: SGHRS and YFSETQ. The CDR3 sequence is 15 residues long. The CDR3, as DNA: TGCGCCAGCAGCTTGGATATTGGGACCCTACGGACGCTCCACTTC. This gives the protein CASSLDIGTLRTLHF. Full variable domain (missing parts from reference TRBV5-1 and TRBJ2-4): KAGVTQTPRYLIKTRGQQVTLSCSPISGHRSVSWYQQTPGQGLQFLFEYFSETQRNKGNFPGRFSGRQFSNSRSEMNVSTLELGDSALYLCASSLDIGTLRTLHFGAGTRLSVL.

This chain connects TRBV7-9 to TRBJ2-5; 16 bases are a match to TRBD2. The V gene's germline CDR1 is SEHNR and CDR2 FQNEAQ (reference sequence). The CDR3 is 16 residues long. The V gene end was trimmed by 5 bases and the J gene end by 4 bases; junction bases not matched to a gene: 4. As DNA, the CDR3 is TGTGCCAGCAGCGGGACTAGCGGGAGGGCCGGAGAGACCCAGTACTTC. This encodes CASSGTSGRAGETQYF.

The J gene is TRBJ1-1, the V gene TRBV5-1; 7 bases agree with TRBD1. The germline gives CDR1 SGHRS, CDR2 YFSETQ. J gave up 4 bases and V 6 bases, and 12 bases lay outside the gene matches. The CDR3 is made up of 15 amino acids. The CDR3, as DNA: TGCGCCAGCACCCATCCGAGACAGGGAGGCACTGAAGCTTTCTTT. The encoded protein is CASTHPRQGGTEAFF.

This chain joins TRBV7-9 and TRBJ2-1; 8 bases fit TRBD2. The CDR3 spans 16 residues. Germline CDR1 SEHNR, CDR2 FQNEAQ (reference sequence). V gave up 5 bases and J gave up 7 bases; unmatched junction bases: 13. CDR3 nucleotide sequence: TGTGCCAGCAGCCCGAGTGTGGGCGGGAGGAGGAATGAGCAGTTCTTC. It specifies CASSPSVGGRRNEQFF.

The chain couples TRBV7-8 to TRBJ2-2; 8 bases agree with TRBD1. Germline V gene lookup returns CDR1 SGHVS and CDR2 FQNEAQ. The CDR3 length is 18 residues. The V segment lost 5 bases and the J segment 6 bases; nucleotides outside the gene matches: 17. CDR3 nucleotide sequence: TGTGCCAGCAGCCCGACTCACAGGGGGGAAATATTAGCCGGGGAGCTGTTTTTT. Residues: CASSPTHRGEILAGELFF.

The chain combines TRBV6-1 with TRBJ2-1; TRBD1 or TRBD2 may be the D gene (5 bases each). The V end was cut by 8 bases, the J end by 0 bases, with 11 bases between. Germline V gene lookup returns CDR1 MNHNS and CDR2 SASEGT. The CDR3 has 14 amino acids. Here the CDR3 DNA reads TGTGCCAGCCGGACACTAGGCTCCTACAATGAGCAGTTCTTC. Translating it yields CASRTLGSYNEQFF.

The rearrangement uses TRBV10-2 and TRBJ2-3; TRBD2 aligns across 7 bases. This CDR3 has 19 amino acids. The germline CDR1 and CDR2 sequences are WSHSY and SAAADI. Unmatched junction bases numbered 20, after V lost 8 bases and J lost 0 bases. The CDR3 region has the DNA TGCGCCAGCGCGGGGCCAGGTATCGTTAGCGGGTGGAGCACAGATACGCAGTATTTT. This encodes CASAGPGIVSGWSTDTQYF.

Only one count was recorded for this clone. The chain employs TRBV27 and TRBJ2-1; D uncertain. Trimming left V 5 bases short and J 3 bases short, with 11 bases between. This CDR3 comprises 14 residues. CDR1 MNHEY and CDR2 SMNVEV come from the germline V gene (reference sequence). The CDR3 here is CASSPMGIYNEQFF. As DNA, the CDR3 is TGTGCCAGCAGTCCCATGGGTATCTACAATGAGCAGTTCTTC.

The chain couples TRBV27 to TRBJ1-4; D remains unclear. Germline CDR1 and CDR2: MNHEY and SMNVEV (reference sequence). CDR3 size: 16 residues. Trimming took 2 bases from V and 0 from J, leaving 10 bases between them. The CDR3 spells CASSLGLAATNEKLFF. CDR3 in DNA: TGTGCCAGCAGTTTAGGATTAGCTGCAACTAATGAAAAACTGTTTTTT.

The chain is built from TRBV20-1 and TRBJ2-1; D is unclear. Germline assignment: CDR1 DFQATT and CDR2 SNEGSKA (reference sequence). The length of the CDR3 is 11 residues. The V end was cut by 4 bases, the J end by 2 bases, with 3 bases between. The DNA of the CDR3 is TGCAGTGCTACAACCTACAATGAGCAGTTCTTC. Protein: CSATTYNEQFF.

On this clone: Distinct nucleotide sequences in the sample also encode this CDR3. The V call is TRBV5-1, the J call TRBJ2-5; D is undetermined. The CDR3 has 12 amino acids. The V end was cut by 0 bases, the J end by 2 bases, with 2 bases between. The V gene's germline CDR1 is SGHRS and CDR2 YFSETQ. CDR3 bases: TGCGCCAGCAGCTTGGATCAAGAGACCCAGTACTTC. Its translation is CASSLDQETQYF.

On this clone: At one end the junction does not follow the germline gene, possibly because of a read error. The chain carries TRBV5-4 and TRBJ2-1; TRBD2 matches 12 bases. CDR3 length: 14 amino acids. The germline V gene encodes CDR1 SGHNT and CDR2 YYREEE (reference sequence). This CDR3 is CASSVPSGRAKDVF. CDR3 nucleotide sequence: TGTGCCAGCAGCGTCCCTAGCGGGAGGGCCAAGGACGTCTTC.

The chain uses TRBV7-2 and TRBJ2-3, with D perhaps matching TRBD1 (7 bases). Looked up from germline, CDR1 is SGHTA and CDR2 is FQGNSA. V gave up 4 bases and J gave up 6 bases, with 20 bases separating them. CDR3 length equals 16 residues. The CDR3 DNA is TGTGCCAGCAGCTCAGGGCAGGGGGGTCTTATGGATACGCAGTATTTT. Residues: CASSSGQGGLMDTQYF.